Presented here are 30 T cell receptor beta chains from one specimen sequenced in a study of blood T cells in healthy people across ages. Alongside a J-beta primer mix, a sample-barcoded 5' primer served in a second PCR lasting about 6 to 12 cycles. TCRdb fed the 5' RACE reads into MiXCR, producing one record per CDR3 protein. Altogether about 800,000 distinct CDR3 sequences are present, about half being singletons, with the ten largest covering 15% to 20%. Specimen: blood. These receptor sequences come from a man aged 80 or over in good health.

In this sample, this clonotype turned up a few times. This CDR3 reads CATSRDRRGIYTF. The CDR3 nucleotides read TGTGCCACCAGCAGAGATAGGCGGGGCATCTACACCTTC. This chain connects TRBV15 to TRBJ1-2; D is possibly TRBD1 (5 bases). This CDR3 is 13 amino acids long. Germline V lookup: CDR1 LNHNV, CDR2 YYDKDF (reference sequence). The V end lost 0 bases, the J end lost 10 bases, and 12 bases lay between the germline ends.

The V call is TRBV29-1, the J call TRBJ1-2; D is uncertain. Germline CDR1 reads SQVTM; CDR2 reads ANQGSEA. The CDR3 has 12 amino acids. The V end lost 7 bases, the J end lost 8 bases, and 17 bases lay between the germline ends. The CDR3 region is CSATYISEGYTF. In DNA, the CDR3 is TGCAGCGCCACCTATATATCGGAGGGCTACACCTTC.

The count of this clonotype is one. The rearrangement joins TRBV28 to TRBJ2-1; the match to TRBD2 covers 11 bases. Germline-derived CDR1 and CDR2 are MDHEN and SYDVKM. Trimming cost V 2 bases and J 7 bases; bases outside gene matches: 4. The CDR3 extends over 15 amino acids. The CDR3 protein is CASSLASGRKNEQFF. Written as DNA, the CDR3 is TGTGCCAGCAGTTTAGCTAGCGGGAGGAAGAATGAGCAGTTCTTC.

The chain couples TRBV7-2 to TRBJ2-7, with 7 nucleotides matching TRBD1. This CDR3 has 14 residues. V dropped 6 bases and J dropped 5; count of bases not matched to a gene: 10. The germline V gene encodes CDR1 SGHTA and CDR2 FQGNSA. CDR3 sequence: CASREDRSRDEQYF. CDR3 DNA: TGTGCCAGCAGGGAGGACAGGTCCCGGGACGAGCAGTACTTC.

This sequence joins TRBV5-6 and TRBJ2-7; no firm D call. Between the trimmed V and J ends, which lost 4 bases and 7 bases, there was a span of 21 bases. CDR3 length: 15 residues. From germline, CDR1 is SGHDT and CDR2 YYEEEE. The CDR3 region is CASSVGTSRYNEQYF. For the CDR3, the DNA is TGTGCCAGCAGCGTAGGCACCAGTAGATACAATGAGCAGTACTTC.

This clonotype came up once. The CDR3 coding sequence is TGTGCCATCAGTGCAGGGGTTCACGAGCAGTACTTC. This codes for CAISAGVHEQYF. The J gene is TRBJ2-5, the V gene TRBV10-3; possible D gene TRBD1, 6 bases. The J call may be faulty, since TRBJ2-7 better matches the DNA end. The CDR3 length is 12 residues. Germline V gene data show CDR1 as ENHRY and CDR2 as SYGVKD.

This clonotype was observed a handful of times. The rearrangement uses TRBV20-1 and TRBJ2-4; the match to TRBD2 covers 10 bases. The DNA matches TRBJ2-7 better at its end, which makes the J call doubtful. The CDR3 consists of 15 residues. The germline V gene has CDR1 DFQATT and CDR2 SNEGSKA (reference sequence). In DNA form, the CDR3 reads TGCAGTGCTCGGTCCCTGACTAGCGGGCTGTACGAGCAGTACTTC. Protein sequence: CSARSLTSGLYEQYF.

V usage is TRBV12-3 or TRBV12-4 and J usage is TRBJ2-6; D remains unclear. V was clipped by 5 bases and J by 0 bases, with 8 bases between them. The CDR3 totals 15 residues. CDR3 nucleotide sequence: TGTGCCAGCAGTATCAGCCGCTCTGGGGCCAACGTCCTGACTTTC. Protein sequence: CASSISRSGANVLTF.

The chain carries TRBV28 and TRBJ2-5; 7 nucleotides line up with TRBD1. V trimming: 7 bases; J trimming: 4 bases; junction bases outside the gene matches: 6. This CDR3 has 13 residues. Looked up from germline, CDR1 is MDHEN and CDR2 is SYDVKM. CDR3 amino acids: CASIDRVRETQYF. In DNA, the CDR3 is TGTGCCAGCATCGACAGGGTCCGAGAGACCCAGTACTTC.

This clonotype was counted once. The chain is built from TRBV27 and TRBJ2-1, with D uncertain. In germline, CDR1 is MNHEY, CDR2 SMNVEV (reference sequence). This CDR3 is built from 16 residues. Trimming stripped 5 bases from V and 2 bases from J, with 16 bases between. In nucleotides, the CDR3 is TGTGCCAGCAGTCAGGATCCTCCGAGCCCCTACAATGAGCAGTTCTTC. It specifies CASSQDPPSPYNEQFF.

The rearrangement links TRBV5-1 to TRBJ2-1; 7 nucleotides agree with TRBD2. The CDR3 sequence is 18 residues long. V was clipped by 7 bases and J by 0 bases; unmatched bases: 16. The V gene's germline CDR1 is SGHRS and CDR2 YFSETQ. Here the CDR3 reads CASGEPWAGESSYNEQFF. CDR3 nucleotides: TGCGCCAGCGGTGAGCCCTGGGCGGGGGAGAGCTCCTACAATGAGCAGTTCTTC.

This chain joins TRBV28 and TRBJ2-1, with 14 bases matching TRBD2. Germline CDR1 MDHEN, CDR2 SYDVKM. This CDR3 contains 14 residues. Written as DNA, the CDR3 is TGTACCAACAACCCCGGGACTAGCGGGAGTCGGAGGTTCTTC. Translation gives CTNNPGTSGSRRFF.

The CDR3 spells CSAGPGQGAFGYTF. DNA of the CDR3: TGCAGTGCTGGACCGGGACAGGGGGCGTTTGGCTACACCTTC. V gene TRBV20-1 combines with J gene TRBJ1-2; 12 bases line up with TRBD1. Germline V gene sequence: CDR1 DFQATT, CDR2 SNEGSKA (reference sequence). This CDR3 region has 14 residues. Unmatched junction bases numbered 8, after V lost 5 bases and J lost 7 bases.

V usage is TRBV7-9 and J usage is TRBJ1-2; tentative D call: TRBD1 (5 bases). CDR1 and CDR2 (germline): SEHNR, FQNEAQ (reference sequence). CDR3 length equals 15 residues. The V and J ends lost 4 bases and 2 bases respectively, with 14 bases between them. CDR3 sequence reads: CASSSEVEGNYGYTF. CDR3 in DNA: TGTGCCAGCAGCTCGGAGGTAGAGGGGAACTATGGCTACACCTTC.

The chain joins TRBV7-2 to TRBJ2-5; 9 bases agree with TRBD2. Germline V gene data show CDR1 as SGHTA and CDR2 as FQGNSA. Unmatched junction bases numbered 5, after V lost 4 bases and J lost 5 bases. CDR3 length: 14 residues. CDR3 in amino acids: CASSSAGGLETQYF. In DNA, the CDR3 is TGTGCCAGCAGCTCTGCGGGGGGGCTGGAGACCCAGTACTTC.

The CDR3 coding sequence is TGTGCCACCAGTGATCCCTTGAGACCCGCACCCCACGGGGAGCTGTTTTTT. This encodes CATSDPLRPAPHGELFF. The chain combines TRBV24-1 with TRBJ2-2; D remains unclear. The germline gives CDR1 KGHDR, CDR2 SFDVKD. V lost 3 bases, J lost 7 bases, and 20 bases lay in between. The CDR3 extends over 17 amino acids.

The table lists this clonotype with many counts. V gene TRBV7-3 combines with J gene TRBJ2-3; D is undetermined. V was cut by 5 bases and J by 5 bases, with 11 bases left in between. Germline V lookup: CDR1 SGHTA, CDR2 FQGTGA. There are 13 residues in the CDR3. The CDR3 DNA reads TGTGCCAGCAGCCGGATTGCAGGAGATACGCAGTATTTT. It codes for CASSRIAGDTQYF.

This clonotype occurred a few times. The J gene is TRBJ1-6, the V gene TRBV20-1; D is uncertain. CDR1 is DFQATT and CDR2 is SNEGSKA in the germline V gene (reference sequence). Trimming removed 0 bases from V and 0 bases from J, with 9 bases in between. The CDR3 is 16 amino acids. DNA of the CDR3: TGCAGTGCTAGAGATGTAGGGAGCTCCTATAATTCACCCCTCCACTTT. Amino acids: CSARDVGSSYNSPLHF.

The rearrangement links TRBV7-2 to TRBJ2-5, with D possibly TRBD2 on 6 matching bases. V dropped 2 bases and J dropped 9 bases, with 13 bases sitting between them. From germline, CDR1 is SGHTA and CDR2 FQGNSA. This CDR3 spans 13 amino acids. The CDR3 protein is CASSLKAGRSQYF. The CDR3 DNA sequence: TGTGCCAGCAGCTTAAAGGCAGGGAGGTCCCAGTACTTC.

There are a few counts of this clonotype. The V call is TRBV5-1, the J call TRBJ2-3; possible D gene TRBD2, 6 bases. This CDR3 is built from 15 residues. Trimming took off 4 bases at V and 1 base at J, with 13 bases between the two ends. Germline V lookup: CDR1 SGHRS, CDR2 YFSETQ. The CDR3 loop is CASSRGGARTDTQYF. The CDR3 DNA is TGCGCCAGCAGCCGCGGAGGGGCTCGCACAGATACGCAGTATTTT.

The V and J genes are TRBV2 and TRBJ2-3, with TRBD2 as a possible D gene (5 bases). Germline V lookup: CDR1 SNHLY, CDR2 FYNNEI. The V gene lost 5 bases and the J gene lost 7 bases, with 13 bases spanning the gap. This CDR3 has 13 amino acids. The CDR3 here is CASSPTRDYTQYF. The CDR3 DNA reads TGTGCCAGCAGTCCAACTAGGGATTATACGCAGTATTTT.

The chain recombines TRBV27 with TRBJ2-5, with a weak D call TRBD1 (5 bases). The CDR3 runs to 13 residues. Trimming left V 7 bases short and J 5 bases short, with 14 bases between. Germline V gives CDR1 MNHEY, CDR2 SMNVEV (reference sequence). CDR3 in amino acids: CASKDEAGETQYF. The CDR3 DNA sequence: TGTGCCAGCAAGGATGAGGCAGGGGAGACCCAGTACTTC.

The CDR3: CASSYQGAPNTGELFF. As DNA, the CDR3 is TGTGCCAGCAGCTATCAGGGGGCGCCGAACACCGGGGAGCTGTTTTTT. V and J are TRBV7-2 and TRBJ2-2; 8 positions match TRBD1. The CDR3 is made up of 16 amino acids. CDR1 and CDR2 (germline): SGHTA, FQGNSA. J gave up 0 bases and V 4 bases, and 4 bases lay outside the gene matches.

The chain uses TRBV6-2 or TRBV6-3 and TRBJ2-1; TRBD2 aligns across 7 bases. Germline V lookup: CDR1 MNHEY, CDR2 SVGEGT. CDR3 length equals 12 residues. The J segment lost 9 bases and the V segment lost 6 bases, leaving 5 bases of the junction unmatched. The CDR3 DNA sequence: TGTGCCAGCAGAGGACTAGGCGGTGAGCAGTTCTTC. Protein sequence: CASRGLGGEQFF.

The V gene is TRBV20-1, the J gene TRBJ2-7; TRBD2 agrees at 10 bases. V was clipped by 6 bases and J by 1 base; unmatched bases: 18. The germline gives CDR1 DFQATT, CDR2 SNEGSKA (reference sequence). The CDR3 length is 18 residues. DNA for the CDR3: TGCAGTGCCGCTACCCTTAGCGGGGGGCCCTGGGGTTCCTACGAGCAGTACTTC. Translation: CSAATLSGGPWGSYEQYF.

The V and J genes are TRBV7-2 and TRBJ2-1; tentative D call: TRBD1 (5 bases). The CDR3 runs 13 residues. The germline V gene encodes CDR1 SGHTA and CDR2 FQGNSA. V lost 1 base and J lost 12, with 13 bases in between. The CDR3 DNA is TGTGCCAGCAGCTTAGATGACAGTACGGGGCAGTTCTTC. This encodes CASSLDDSTGQFF. Variable domain in full (rest from reference TRBV7-2 and TRBJ2-1): GAGVSQSPSNKVTEKGKDVELRCDPISGHTALYWYRQSLGQGLEFLIYFQGNSAPDKSGLPSDRFSAERTGGSVSTLTIQRTQQEDSAVYLCASSLDDSTGQFFGPGTRLTVL.

This clonotype has a handful of counts. The chain links TRBV7-2 to TRBJ2-3; TRBD2 matches 7 bases. The CDR3 consists of 15 residues. CDR1 is SGHTA and CDR2 is FQGNSA in the germline V gene. Germline trimming cut 3 bases from V and 4 bases from J; bases unmatched to any gene: 7. CDR3 amino acids: CASSFGGRGADTQYF. CDR3 bases: TGTGCCAGCAGCTTCGGCGGGAGAGGCGCAGATACGCAGTATTTT. Complete variable domain (other parts from reference TRBV7-2 and TRBJ2-3): GAGVSQSPSNKVTEKGKDVELRCDPISGHTALYWYRQSLGQGLEFLIYFQGNSAPDKSGLPSDRFSAERTGGSVSTLTIQRTQQEDSAVYLCASSFGGRGADTQYFGPGTRLTVL.

The chain links TRBV12-3 or TRBV12-4 to TRBJ2-7, with 7 bases that match TRBD1. V lost 3 bases, J lost 7 bases, and 6 bases stayed unmatched. The length of the CDR3 is 13 residues. The CDR3 DNA reads TGTGCCAGCAGTTTCACCAGGGGGTGGGAGCAGTACTTC. Protein sequence: CASSFTRGWEQYF.

This clonotype was detected only a few times. The chain uses TRBV2 and TRBJ1-1, with TRBD1 matching 8 bases. CDR3 length: 13 residues. J was trimmed by 9 bases and V by 5 bases; bases with no gene match: 8. Germline V gene data show CDR1 as SNHLY and CDR2 as FYNNEI. The CDR3, as DNA: TGTGCCAGCAGTCAGGAGGACAGGGTAAAAGCTTTCTTT. Protein: CASSQEDRVKAFF.

The chain combines TRBV7-9 with TRBJ2-4; 9 nucleotides line up with TRBD2. This CDR3 has 14 amino acids. The germline V gene has CDR1 SEHNR and CDR2 FQNEAQ (reference sequence). Unmatched junction bases numbered 1, after V lost 2 bases and J lost 5 bases. The CDR3 coding sequence is TGTGCCAGCAGCTTACAGCGGGGGGAAAACATTCAGTACTTC. This encodes CASSLQRGENIQYF.